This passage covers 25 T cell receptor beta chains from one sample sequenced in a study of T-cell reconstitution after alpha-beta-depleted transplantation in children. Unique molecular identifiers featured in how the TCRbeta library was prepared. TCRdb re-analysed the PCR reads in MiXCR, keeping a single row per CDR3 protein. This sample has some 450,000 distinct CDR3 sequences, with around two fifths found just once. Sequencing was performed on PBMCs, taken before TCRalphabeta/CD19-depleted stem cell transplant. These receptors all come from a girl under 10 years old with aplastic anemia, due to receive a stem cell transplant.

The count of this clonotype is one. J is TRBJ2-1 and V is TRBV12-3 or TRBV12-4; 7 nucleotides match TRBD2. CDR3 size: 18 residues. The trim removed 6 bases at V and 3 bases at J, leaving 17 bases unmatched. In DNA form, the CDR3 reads TGTGCCAGCAGCCAACAATTTTCCGGCGGGACTAACTACAATGAGCAGTTCTTC. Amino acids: CASSQQFSGGTNYNEQFF.

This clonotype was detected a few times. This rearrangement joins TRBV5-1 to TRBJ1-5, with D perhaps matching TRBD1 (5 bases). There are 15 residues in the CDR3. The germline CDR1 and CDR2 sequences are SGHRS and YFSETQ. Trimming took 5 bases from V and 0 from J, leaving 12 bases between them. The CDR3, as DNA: TGCGCCAGCAGATGGGGGGGGGATAGCAATCAGCCCCAGCATTTT. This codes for CASRWGGDSNQPQHF.

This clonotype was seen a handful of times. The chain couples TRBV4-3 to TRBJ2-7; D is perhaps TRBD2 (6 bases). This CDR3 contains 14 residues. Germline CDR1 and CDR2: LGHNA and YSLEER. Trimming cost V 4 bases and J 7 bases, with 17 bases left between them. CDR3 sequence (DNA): TGCGCCAGCAGCCCCGCGGGGCTACATCAGGAGCAGTACTTC. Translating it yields CASSPAGLHQEQYF.

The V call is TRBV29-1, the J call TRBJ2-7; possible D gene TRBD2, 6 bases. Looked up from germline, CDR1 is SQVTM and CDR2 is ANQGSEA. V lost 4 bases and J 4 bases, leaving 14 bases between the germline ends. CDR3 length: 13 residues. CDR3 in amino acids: CSVAYGSGYEQYF. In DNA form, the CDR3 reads TGCAGCGTTGCATACGGGAGTGGGTACGAGCAGTACTTC.

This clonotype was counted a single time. The CDR3 region has the DNA TGTGCCAGCAGTCCACGAGATAGCGCGGCAGATACGCAGTATTTT. It codes for CASSPRDSAADTQYF. The J gene is TRBJ2-3, the V gene TRBV27, with D possibly TRBD2 on 5 matching bases. Germline V gives CDR1 MNHEY, CDR2 SMNVEV (reference sequence). The CDR3 loop spans 15 amino acids. V was shortened by 5 bases and J by 4 bases, with 16 bases between the two germline ends.

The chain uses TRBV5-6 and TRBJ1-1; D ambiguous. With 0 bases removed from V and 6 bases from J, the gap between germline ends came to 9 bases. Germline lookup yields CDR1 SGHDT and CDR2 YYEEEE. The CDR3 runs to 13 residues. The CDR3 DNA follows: TGTGCCAGCAGCTTGGTCAGGTTGCCTGAAGCTTTCTTT. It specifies CASSLVRLPEAFF.

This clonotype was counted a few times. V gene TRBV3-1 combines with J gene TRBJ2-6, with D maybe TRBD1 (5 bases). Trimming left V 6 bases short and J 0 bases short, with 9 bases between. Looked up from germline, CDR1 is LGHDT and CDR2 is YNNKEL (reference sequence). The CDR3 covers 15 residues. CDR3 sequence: CASSIDSSGANVLTF. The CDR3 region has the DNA TGTGCCAGCAGTATAGACAGCTCTGGGGCCAACGTCCTGACTTTC.

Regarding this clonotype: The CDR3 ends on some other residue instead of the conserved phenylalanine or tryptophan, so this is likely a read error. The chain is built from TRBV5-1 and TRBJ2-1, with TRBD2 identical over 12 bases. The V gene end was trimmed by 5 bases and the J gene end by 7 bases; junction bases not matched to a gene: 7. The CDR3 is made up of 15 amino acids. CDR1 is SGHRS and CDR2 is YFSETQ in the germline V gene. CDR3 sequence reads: CASRILAGGLNEQFL. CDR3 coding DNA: TGCGCCAGCAGGATCCTAGCGGGAGGGTTGAATGAGCAGTTCTTA.

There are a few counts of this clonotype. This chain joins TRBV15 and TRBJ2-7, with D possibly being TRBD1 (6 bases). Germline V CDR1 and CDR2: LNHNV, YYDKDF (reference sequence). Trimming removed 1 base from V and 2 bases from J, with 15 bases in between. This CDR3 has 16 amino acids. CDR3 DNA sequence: TGTGCCACCAGCAGAGGACTAACAGGGTTGGCCTACGAGCAGTACTTC. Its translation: CATSRGLTGLAYEQYF. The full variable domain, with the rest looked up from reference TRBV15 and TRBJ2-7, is DAMVIQNPRYQVTQFGKPVTLSCSQTLNHNVMYWYQQKSSQAPKLLFHYYDKDFNNEADTPDNFQSRRPNTSFCFLDIRSPGLGDTAMYLCATSRGLTGLAYEQYFGPGTRLTVT.

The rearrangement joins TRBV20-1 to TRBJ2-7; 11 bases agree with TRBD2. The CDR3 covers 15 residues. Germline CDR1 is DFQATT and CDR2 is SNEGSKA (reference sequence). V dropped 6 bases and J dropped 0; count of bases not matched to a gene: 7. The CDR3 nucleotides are TGCAGTGCCTGGACTAGCGGGCAAAGCTCCTACGAGCAGTACTTC. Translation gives CSAWTSGQSSYEQYF.

The chain's CDR3 is CASSPNLGADTQYF. The CDR3 DNA is TGTGCCAGCAGCCCCAACCTAGGGGCAGATACGCAGTATTTT. The gene calls are TRBV7-9 and TRBJ2-3, with a weak D call TRBD1 (5 bases). This CDR3 is built from 14 residues. Germline CDR1 and CDR2: SEHNR and FQNEAQ (reference sequence). Between the trimmed V and J ends, which lost 5 bases and 4 bases, there was a span of 13 bases.

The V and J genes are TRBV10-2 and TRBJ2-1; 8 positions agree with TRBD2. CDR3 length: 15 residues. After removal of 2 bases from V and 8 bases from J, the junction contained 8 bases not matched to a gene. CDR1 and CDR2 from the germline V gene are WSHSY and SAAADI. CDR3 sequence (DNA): TGCGCCAGCAGTGAGGGGGTAGCGGGGCCTCATGAGCAGTTCTTC. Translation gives CASSEGVAGPHEQFF.

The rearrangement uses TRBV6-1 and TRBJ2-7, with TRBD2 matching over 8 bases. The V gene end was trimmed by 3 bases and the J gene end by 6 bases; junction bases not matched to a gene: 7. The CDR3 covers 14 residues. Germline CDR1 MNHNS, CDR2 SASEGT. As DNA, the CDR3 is TGTGCCAGCAGTGATAAGCGGGAGTCGGCCGAGCAGTACTTC. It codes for CASSDKRESAEQYF.

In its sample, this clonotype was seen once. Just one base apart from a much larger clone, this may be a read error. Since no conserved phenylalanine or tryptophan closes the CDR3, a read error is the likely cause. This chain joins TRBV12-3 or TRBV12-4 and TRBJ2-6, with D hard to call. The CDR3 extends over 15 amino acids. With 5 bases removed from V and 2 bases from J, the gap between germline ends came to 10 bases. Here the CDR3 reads CASSLSNTGANVLTL. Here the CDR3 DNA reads TGTGCCAGCAGTCTCTCGAACACTGGGGCCAACGTCCTGACTTTA.

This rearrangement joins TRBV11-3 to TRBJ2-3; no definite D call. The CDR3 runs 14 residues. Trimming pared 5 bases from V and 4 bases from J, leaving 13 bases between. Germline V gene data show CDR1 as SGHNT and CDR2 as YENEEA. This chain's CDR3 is CASSPRYDADTQYF. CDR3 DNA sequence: TGTGCCAGCAGCCCGCGGTACGACGCAGATACGCAGTATTTT.

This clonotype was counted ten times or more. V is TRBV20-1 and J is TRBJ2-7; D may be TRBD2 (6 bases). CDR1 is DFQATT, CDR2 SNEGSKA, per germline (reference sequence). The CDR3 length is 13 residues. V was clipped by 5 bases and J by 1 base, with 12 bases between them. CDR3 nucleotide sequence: TGCAGTGCTGACGGGACTTTATCCTACGAGCAGTACTTC. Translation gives CSADGTLSYEQYF.

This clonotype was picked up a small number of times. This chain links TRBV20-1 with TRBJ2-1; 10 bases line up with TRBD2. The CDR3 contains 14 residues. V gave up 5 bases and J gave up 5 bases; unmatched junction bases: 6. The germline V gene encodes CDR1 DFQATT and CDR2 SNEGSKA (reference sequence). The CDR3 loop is CSASRTSGHNEQFF. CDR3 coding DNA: TGCAGTGCTTCTCGGACTAGCGGACACAATGAGCAGTTCTTC.

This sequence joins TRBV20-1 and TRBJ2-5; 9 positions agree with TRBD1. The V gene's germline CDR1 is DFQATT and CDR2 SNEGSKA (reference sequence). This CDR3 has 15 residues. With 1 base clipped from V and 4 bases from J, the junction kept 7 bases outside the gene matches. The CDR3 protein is CSARVRQGVGETQYF. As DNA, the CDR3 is TGCAGTGCTAGAGTCCGACAGGGGGTGGGAGAGACCCAGTACTTC.

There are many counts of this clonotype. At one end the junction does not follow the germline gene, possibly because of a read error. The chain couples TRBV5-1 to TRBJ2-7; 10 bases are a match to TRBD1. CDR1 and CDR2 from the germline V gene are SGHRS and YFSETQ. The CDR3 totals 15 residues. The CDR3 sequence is CASSLRTGGSYEQYF. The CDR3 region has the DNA TGTGCCAGCAGTTTAAGGACAGGGGGTTCCTACGAGCAGTACTTC.

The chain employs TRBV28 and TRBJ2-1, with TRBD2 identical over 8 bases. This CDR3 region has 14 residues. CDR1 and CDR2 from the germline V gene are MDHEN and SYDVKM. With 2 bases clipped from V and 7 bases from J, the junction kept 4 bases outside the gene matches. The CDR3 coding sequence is TGTGCCAGCAGTTTAGCGGGGGGATTTAATGAGCAGTTCTTC. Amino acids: CASSLAGGFNEQFF.

DNA for the CDR3: TGTGCCAGCAGTTTATGGCTAGCGGGGGTGAGGGAGCAGTTCTTC. This gives the protein CASSLWLAGVREQFF. The chain combines TRBV28 with TRBJ2-1; TRBD2 agrees at 10 bases. The germline gives CDR1 MDHEN, CDR2 SYDVKM. V dropped 0 bases and J dropped 10; count of bases not matched to a gene: 6. The CDR3 is made up of 15 amino acids.

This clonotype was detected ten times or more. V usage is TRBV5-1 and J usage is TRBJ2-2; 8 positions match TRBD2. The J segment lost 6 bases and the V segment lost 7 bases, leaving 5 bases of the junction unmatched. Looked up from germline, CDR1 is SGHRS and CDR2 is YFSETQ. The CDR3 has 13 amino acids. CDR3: CASSGLESGELFF. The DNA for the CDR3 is TGCGCCAGCTCGGGACTAGAGTCCGGGGAGCTGTTTTTT. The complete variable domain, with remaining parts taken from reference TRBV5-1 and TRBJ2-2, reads KAGVTQTPRYLIKTRGQQVTLSCSPISGHRSVSWYQQTPGQGLQFLFEYFSETQRNKGNFPGRFSGRQFSNSRSEMNVSTLELGDSALYLCASSGLESGELFFGEGSRLTVL.

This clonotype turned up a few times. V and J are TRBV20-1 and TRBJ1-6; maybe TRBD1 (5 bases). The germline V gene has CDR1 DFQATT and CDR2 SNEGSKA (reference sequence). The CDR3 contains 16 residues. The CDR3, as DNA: TGCAGCGCCTCCCCCGGGGGAGTATCCTATAATTCACCCCTCCACTTT. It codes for CSASPGGVSYNSPLHF.

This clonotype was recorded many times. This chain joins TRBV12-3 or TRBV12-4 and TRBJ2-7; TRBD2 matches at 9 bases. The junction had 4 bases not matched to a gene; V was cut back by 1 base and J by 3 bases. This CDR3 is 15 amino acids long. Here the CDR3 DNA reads TGTGCCAGCAGTTTAGGACCTAGCGGGAACTACGAGCAGTACTTC. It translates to CASSLGPSGNYEQYF.

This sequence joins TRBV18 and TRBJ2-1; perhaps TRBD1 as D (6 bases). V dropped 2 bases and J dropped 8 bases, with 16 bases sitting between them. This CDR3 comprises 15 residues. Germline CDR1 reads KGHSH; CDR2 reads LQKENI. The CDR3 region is CASSPVGQDRDEQFF. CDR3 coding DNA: TGTGCCAGCTCACCAGTGGGACAAGATAGAGATGAGCAGTTCTTC.